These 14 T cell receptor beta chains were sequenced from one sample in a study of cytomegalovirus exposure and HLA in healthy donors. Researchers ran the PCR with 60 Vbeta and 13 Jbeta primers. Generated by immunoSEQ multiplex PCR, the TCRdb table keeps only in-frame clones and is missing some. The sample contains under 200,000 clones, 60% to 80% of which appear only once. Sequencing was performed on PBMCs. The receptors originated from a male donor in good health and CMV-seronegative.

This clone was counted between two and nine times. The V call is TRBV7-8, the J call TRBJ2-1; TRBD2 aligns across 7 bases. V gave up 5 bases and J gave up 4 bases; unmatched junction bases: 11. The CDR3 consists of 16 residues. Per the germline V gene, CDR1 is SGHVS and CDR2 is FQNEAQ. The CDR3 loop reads CASSPSPAGLYNEQFF. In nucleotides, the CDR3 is TGTGCCAGCAGCCCCAGTCCAGCGGGGTTATACAATGAGCAGTTCTTC.

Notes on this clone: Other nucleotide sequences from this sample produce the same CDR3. The DNA of the CDR3 is TGTGCCAGCAGCTTTAAGGGGGCCTACGAGCAGTACTTC. Amino acids: CASSFKGAYEQYF. The rearrangement joins TRBV5-6 to TRBJ2-7; D is perhaps TRBD1 (6 bases). The germline V gene has CDR1 SGHDT and CDR2 YYEEEE. CDR3 length equals 13 residues. V lost 2 bases to trimming and J lost 2 bases, with 8 bases between them. Full variable domain (rest looked up from reference TRBV5-6 and TRBJ2-7): DAGVTQSPTHLIKTRGQQVTLRCSPKSGHDTVSWYQQALGQGPQFIFQYYEEEERQRGNFPDRFSGHQFPNYSSELNVNALLLGDSALYLCASSFKGAYEQYFGPGTRLTVT.

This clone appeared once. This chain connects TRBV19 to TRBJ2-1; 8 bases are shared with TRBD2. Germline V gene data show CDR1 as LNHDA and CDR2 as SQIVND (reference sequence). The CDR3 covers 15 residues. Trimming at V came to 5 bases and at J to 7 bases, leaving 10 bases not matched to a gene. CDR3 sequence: CASSLGTRGGNEQFF. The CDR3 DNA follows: TGTGCCAGTAGTCTCGGGACTAGGGGCGGTAATGAGCAGTTCTTC.

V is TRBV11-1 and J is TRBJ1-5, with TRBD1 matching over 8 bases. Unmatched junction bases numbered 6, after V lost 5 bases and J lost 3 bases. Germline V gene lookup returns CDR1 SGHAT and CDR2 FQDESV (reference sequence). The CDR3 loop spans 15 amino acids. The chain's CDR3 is CASSRTGGHNQPQHF. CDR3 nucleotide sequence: TGTGCCAGCAGCCGTACAGGGGGGCACAATCAGCCCCAGCATTTT.

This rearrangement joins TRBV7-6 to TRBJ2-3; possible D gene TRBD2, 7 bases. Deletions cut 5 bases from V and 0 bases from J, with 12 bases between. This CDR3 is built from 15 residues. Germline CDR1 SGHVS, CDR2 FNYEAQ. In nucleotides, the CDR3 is TGTGCCAGCAGCGCCCGGGGGGCTAGCACAGATACGCAGTATTTT. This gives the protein CASSARGASTDTQYF.

DNA of the CDR3: TGCGCCAGCAGCTTTGGACAGAGGAACACTGAAGCTTTCTTT. Protein: CASSFGQRNTEAFF. The chain uses TRBV5-1 and TRBJ1-1, with a tentative D call TRBD1 (6 bases). With 2 bases removed from V and 1 base from J, the gap between germline ends came to 9 bases. The CDR3 extends over 14 amino acids. The germline gives CDR1 SGHRS, CDR2 YFSETQ.

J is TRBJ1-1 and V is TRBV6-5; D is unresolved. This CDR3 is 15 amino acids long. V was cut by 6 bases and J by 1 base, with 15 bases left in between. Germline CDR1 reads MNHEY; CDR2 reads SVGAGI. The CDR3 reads CASRPLVRRNTEAFF. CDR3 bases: TGTGCCAGCAGGCCACTCGTCCGGAGGAACACTGAAGCTTTCTTT.

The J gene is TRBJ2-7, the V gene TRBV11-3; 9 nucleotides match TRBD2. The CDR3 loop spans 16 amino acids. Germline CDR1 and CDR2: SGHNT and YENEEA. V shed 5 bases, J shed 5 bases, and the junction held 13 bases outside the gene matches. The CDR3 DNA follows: TGTGCCAGCAGCCCTCCCCCCGGGACTAGCACCGACGAGCAGTACTTC. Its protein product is CASSPPPGTSTDEQYF.

The CDR3 here is CASSFGSYGNTIYF. Here the CDR3 DNA reads TGTGCCAGCAGTTTCGGGAGCTATGGAAACACCATATATTTT. The V gene is TRBV2, the J gene TRBJ1-3; D is unclear. This CDR3 is built from 14 residues. Trimming shortened V by 5 bases and J by 3 bases, and 11 bases separated the two germline ends. Germline CDR1 is SNHLY and CDR2 is FYNNEI.

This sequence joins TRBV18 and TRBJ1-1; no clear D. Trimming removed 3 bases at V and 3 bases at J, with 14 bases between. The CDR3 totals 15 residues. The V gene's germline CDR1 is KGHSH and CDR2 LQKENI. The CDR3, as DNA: TGTGCCAGCTCACCTGGGCCGGGATACGACACTGAAGCTTTCTTT. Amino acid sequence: CASSPGPGYDTEAFF.

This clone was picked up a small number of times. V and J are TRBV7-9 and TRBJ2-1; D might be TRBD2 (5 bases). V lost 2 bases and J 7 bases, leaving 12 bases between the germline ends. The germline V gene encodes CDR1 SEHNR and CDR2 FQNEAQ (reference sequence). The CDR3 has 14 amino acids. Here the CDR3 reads CASSLLVSGNEQFF. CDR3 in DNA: TGTGCCAGCAGCTTACTTGTGAGCGGAAATGAGCAGTTCTTC.

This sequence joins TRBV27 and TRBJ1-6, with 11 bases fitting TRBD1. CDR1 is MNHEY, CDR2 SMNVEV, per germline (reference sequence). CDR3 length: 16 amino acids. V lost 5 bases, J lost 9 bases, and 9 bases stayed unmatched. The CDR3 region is CASSRPGTGGSSPLHF. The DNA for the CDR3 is TGTGCCAGCAGTAGACCCGGGACAGGGGGGTCTTCACCCCTCCACTTT.

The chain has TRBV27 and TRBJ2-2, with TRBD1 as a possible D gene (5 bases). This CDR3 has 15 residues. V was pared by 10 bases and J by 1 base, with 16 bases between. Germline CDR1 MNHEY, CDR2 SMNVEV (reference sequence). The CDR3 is CATPQLQGNTGELFF. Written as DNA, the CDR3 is TGTGCCACCCCTCAATTGCAGGGGAACACCGGGGAGCTGTTTTTT.

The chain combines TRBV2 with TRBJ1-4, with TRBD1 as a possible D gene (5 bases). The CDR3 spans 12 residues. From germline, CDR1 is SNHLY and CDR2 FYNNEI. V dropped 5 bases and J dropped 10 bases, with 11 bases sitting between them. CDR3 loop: CASSSIGGKLFF. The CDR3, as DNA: TGTGCCAGCAGTTCGATCGGGGGAAAACTGTTTTTT.